Listed here are 6 T cell receptor beta chains from one sample, sequenced in a study of human T cells and chemical hapten exposure. The sample's time point: pre-sensitization, week 0. As for treatment: therapeutic diphenylcyclopropenone sensitization with weekly scalp DPC. The starting material, unfractionated whole blood, was used for total RNA extraction. TCRdb redid the calling of the RACE reads with MiXCR, one entry per CDR3 protein. The sample shows approximately 50,000 distinct CDR3 sequences, 9.5% to 10% of them seen only once. The sample here was whole blood, taken in connection with sensitization to the hapten diphenylcyclopropenone (DPC). These receptors originate from a woman aged 30 to 39 with alopecia areata. Some clones in this sample may be carry-over from other donors' samples.

This clonotype showed up many times. This sequence joins TRBV6-2 or TRBV6-3 and TRBJ2-1; 7 bases match TRBD1. Trimming at V came to 7 bases and at J to 6 bases, leaving 18 bases not matched to a gene. The length of the CDR3 is 17 residues. Germline assignment: CDR1 MNHEY and CDR2 SVGEGT. The CDR3 nucleotides are TGTGCCAGCATCACAATCTACAGGGGCGCATCTAGCAATGAGCAGTTCTTC. Protein sequence: CASITIYRGASSNEQFF.

The rearrangement links TRBV20-1 to TRBJ1-2; 9 bases line up with TRBD1. With V trimmed by 3 bases and J by 9 bases, 8 bases remained unmatched. This CDR3 contains 13 residues. Germline V gene sequence: CDR1 DFQATT, CDR2 SNEGSKA (reference sequence). The CDR3 nucleotides read TGCAGTGCTAGGCCGGGACAGGGAACCCGCTACACCTTC. As protein: CSARPGQGTRYTF.

This clonotype was seen more than once but under ten times. The chain recombines TRBV5-6 with TRBJ1-2, with no clear D. CDR3 length: 13 residues. V was cut by 2 bases and J by 4 bases, with 9 bases left in between. From germline, CDR1 is SGHDT and CDR2 YYEEEE. CDR3 nucleotide sequence: TGTGCCAGCAGCTTCGGAGGGCGCTATGGCTACACCTTC. Its translation is CASSFGGRYGYTF.

This clonotype was counted only a few times. This rearrangement joins TRBV20-1 to TRBJ2-1; 12 nucleotides agree with TRBD1. The CDR3 runs 15 residues. With V trimmed by 5 bases and J by 7 bases, 9 bases remained unmatched. Germline lookup yields CDR1 DFQATT and CDR2 SNEGSKA (reference sequence). The chain's CDR3 is CSALTGTGGDNEQFF. The CDR3 DNA follows: TGCAGTGCTCTCACCGGGACAGGGGGCGATAATGAGCAGTTCTTC.

For this clonotype: Being one base from a much bigger clone, this may be a read error. The J gene is TRBJ2-3, the V gene TRBV28; D may be TRBD2 (6 bases). Germline V gene data show CDR1 as MDHEN and CDR2 as SYDVKM. There are 15 residues in the CDR3. V lost 3 bases, J lost 0 bases, and 10 bases lay in between. The CDR3 nucleotides read TGTGCCAGCAGTTTGCCTAGCGCGAGCACAGATACGCAGTATTTT. This encodes CASSLPSASTDTQYF.

This clonotype occurred a few times. The chain links TRBV5-6 to TRBJ2-3; 11 positions agree with TRBD2. The CDR3 runs 16 residues. Trimming cost V 4 bases and J 4 bases; bases outside gene matches: 8. Germline V gene lookup returns CDR1 SGHDT and CDR2 YYEEEE. The CDR3 loop reads CASSTGLAGSADTQYF. CDR3 DNA: TGTGCCAGCAGCACCGGACTAGCGGGCAGCGCAGATACGCAGTATTTT.